This T cell receptor beta chain was identified in a study of OX40 agonist ivuxolimab in advanced cancers. Study-wide findings and caveats: At 0.1 to 3.0 mg/kg and by week 6, CD4+ and CD8+ T cells in the blood had expanded clonally.

The CDR3 loop spans 15 amino acids. Germline loops: CDR1 SGHTA, CDR2 FQGNSA. The V end was cut by 2 bases, the J end by 1 base, with 10 bases between. On this clone: Its antigen is not known.

This table comes from immunoSEQ multiplex PCR, and its TCRdb copy is limited to in-frame clones, with some not included. The profile shows 85,000 to 90,000 clones, 80% to 95% of them singletons. The chain recombines TRBV7-2 with TRBJ2-3, with D possibly matching TRBD1 (5 bases). The clonotype was recovered from an adult with an advanced solid tumor such as melanoma, head and neck, liver or kidney cancer. This specimen was CD4+ or CD8+ T cells sorted from blood, taken in a trial of the OX40 agonist ivuxolimab. CDR3 region: CASSLQGGGTDTQYF. CDR3 coding DNA: TGTGCCAGCAGCTTACAGGGTGGGGGCACAGATACGCAGTATTTT.